The 12 T cell receptor beta chains below were found in one sample sequenced in a study of OX40 agonist ivuxolimab in advanced cancers. Produced via immunoSEQ multiplex PCR; TCRdb's table is partial and in-frame only. The data contain roughly 100,000 clones, roughly 80% of them singletons. The sample consisted of CD4+ or CD8+ T cells sorted from blood, taken in a trial of the OX40 agonist ivuxolimab. These TCRs come from an adult with an advanced solid tumor such as melanoma, head and neck, liver or kidney cancer.

The chain joins TRBV28 to TRBJ1-2; a weak D match, TRBD1 (6 bases). There are 14 residues in the CDR3. The germline V gene has CDR1 MDHEN and CDR2 SYDVKM. V dropped 6 bases and J dropped 8 bases, with 19 bases sitting between them. CDR3 protein: CASSPDRRLGGYTF. Written as DNA, the CDR3 is TGTGCCAGCAGCCCGGACAGACGTCTAGGCGGCTACACCTTC.

CDR3 DNA sequence: TGCGCCAGCAGCCAAGACTTACGGACAGATACAGGGCAGTACTTC. This encodes CASSQDLRTDTGQYF. The rearrangement uses TRBV4-1 and TRBJ2-7; perhaps TRBD1 as D (6 bases). The CDR3 runs 15 residues. With 0 bases removed from V and 9 bases from J, the gap between germline ends came to 18 bases. Germline CDR1 is MGHRA and CDR2 is YSYEKL.

The chain couples TRBV18 to TRBJ1-4; D uncertain. Germline V CDR1 and CDR2: KGHSH, LQKENI. The CDR3 contains 15 residues. Trimming took 3 bases from V and 4 from J, leaving 12 bases between them. Written as DNA, the CDR3 is TGTGCCAGCTCACCGCAAGGACGGAGTAATGAAAAACTGTTTTTT. This sequence encodes CASSPQGRSNEKLFF.

The chain combines TRBV4-2 with TRBJ2-3, with D possibly called TRBD1 or TRBD2 (5 bases each). The CDR3 runs 15 residues. Germline-derived CDR1 and CDR2 are LGHNA and YNFKEQ. The ends were cut back, 0 bases at V and 1 base at J, with 8 bases in the middle. The DNA for the CDR3 is TGTGCCAGCAGCCAAGATGAGGGACGCACAGATACGCAGTATTTT. Protein sequence: CASSQDEGRTDTQYF.

The V gene is TRBV9, the J gene TRBJ1-2, with D possibly matching TRBD1 (5 bases). In germline, CDR1 is SGDLS, CDR2 YYNGEE. The CDR3 is 15 residues long. Deletions cut 4 bases from V and 7 bases from J, with 20 bases between. The CDR3 region has the DNA TGTGCCAGCAGCTCGAGGACACCGCCAGGCGGTGGCTACACCTTC. This encodes CASSSRTPPGGGYTF.

The CDR3 sequence is CASSDHGTGTHNEQFF. The CDR3 DNA is TGTGCCAGTAGCGACCACGGGACAGGGACCCACAATGAGCAGTTCTTC. This sequence joins TRBV19 and TRBJ2-1; TRBD1 aligns across 9 bases. After removal of 6 bases from V and 5 bases from J, the junction contained 11 bases not matched to a gene. The germline V gene encodes CDR1 LNHDA and CDR2 SQIVND (reference sequence). This CDR3 is built from 16 residues.

The table lists this clone with a few counts. This sequence joins TRBV19 and TRBJ2-3, with 8 bases identical to TRBD1. V lost 8 bases, J lost 4 bases, and 8 bases stayed unmatched. The CDR3 runs to 14 residues. CDR1 is LNHDA, CDR2 SQIVND, per germline (reference sequence). CDR3 nucleotides: TGTGCCAGTGCCCGGACAGGGTATTCAGATACGCAGTATTTT. The encoded protein is CASARTGYSDTQYF.

The chain is built from TRBV7-9 and TRBJ1-4, with 7 bases that match TRBD1. Germline-derived CDR1 and CDR2 are SEHNR and FQNEAQ (reference sequence). After removal of 5 bases from V and 1 base from J, the junction contained 10 bases not matched to a gene. This CDR3 is built from 17 residues. The CDR3 sequence: CASSTRQGILTNEKLFF. As DNA, the CDR3 is TGTGCCAGCAGCACCCGACAGGGAATTTTAACTAATGAAAAACTGTTTTTT.

The chain couples TRBV4-3 to TRBJ2-5; D remains unclear. Germline V gene data show CDR1 as LGHNA and CDR2 as YSLEER. The CDR3 consists of 12 residues. V was trimmed by 1 base and J by 4 bases, leaving 4 bases between them. The CDR3 nucleotides are TGCGCCAGCAGCCAAGGATCAGAGACCCAGTACTTC. Protein: CASSQGSETQYF.

CDR3 sequence reads: CASSLRGNPSLYEKLFF. The CDR3 region has the DNA TGTGCCAGCAGCCTCAGGGGGAATCCGAGTCTCTATGAAAAACTGTTTTTT. V and J are TRBV27 and TRBJ1-4; 7 nucleotides line up with TRBD1. CDR1 MNHEY and CDR2 SMNVEV come from the germline V gene (reference sequence). CDR3 length equals 17 residues. V gave up 6 bases and J gave up 6 bases; unmatched junction bases: 16.

V gene TRBV7-9 combines with J gene TRBJ1-5; 10 bases map to TRBD1. Germline assignment: CDR1 SEHNR and CDR2 FQNEAQ (reference sequence). This CDR3 has 16 residues. V shed 1 base, J shed 2 bases, and the junction held 2 bases outside the gene matches. CDR3 in DNA: TGTGCCAGCAGCTTAGACGGGACAGGGGGCAATCAGCCCCAGCATTTT. It encodes CASSLDGTGGNQPQHF.

This chain joins TRBV4-3 and TRBJ2-5; D unresolved. The J call may not be correct, given that the DNA end is closer to TRBJ2-7. The CDR3 runs to 15 residues. Germline lookup yields CDR1 LGHNA and CDR2 YSLEER. CDR3 in DNA: TGCGCCAGCAGCCAAGATTGGGGAAGCTCCTACGAGCAGTACTTC. It specifies CASSQDWGSSYEQYF.